Below, 18 T cell receptor beta chains from the same sample are listed, as sequenced in a study of T-cell reconstitution after alpha-beta-depleted transplantation in children. Using unique molecular identifiers, the investigators prepared the TCRbeta library. MiXCR, applied by TCRdb to the PCR reads, yields one record per CDR3 protein. This sample has under 250,000 distinct CDR3 sequences, with over 15% found just once. Sequencing used PBMCs, mostly from graft donor cells, obtained 360 days after TCRalphabeta/CD19-depleted stem cell transplant. The receptors derive from a male patient between 2 and 15 years old who had a stem cell transplant for acute lymphoblastic leukemia, so the T cells may come from the graft donor.

The V gene is TRBV5-1, the J gene TRBJ1-3, with TRBD1 identical over 8 bases. Germline trimming cut 4 bases from V and 0 bases from J; bases unmatched to any gene: 9. CDR3 length: 17 amino acids. Per germline, CDR1 SGHRS and CDR2 YFSETQ. CDR3 DNA sequence: TGCGCCAGCAGCCTGGGGGAGACAGGGGCCTCTGGAAACACCATATATTTT. It codes for CASSLGETGASGNTIYF.

This chain connects TRBV29-1 to TRBJ1-3; D gene ambiguous. Trimming shortened V by 5 bases and J by 0 bases, and 5 bases separated the two germline ends. The CDR3 length is 12 residues. Germline CDR1 and CDR2: SQVTM and ANQGSEA. This CDR3 is CSVLFSGNTIYF. The CDR3 nucleotides are TGCAGCGTTTTATTCTCTGGAAACACCATATATTTT.

Here the CDR3 reads CASSQEGDRNEKLFF. CDR3 DNA: TGCGCCAGCAGCCAAGAGGGTGACAGGAATGAAAAACTGTTTTTT. The chain uses TRBV4-3 and TRBJ1-4; tentative D call: TRBD1 (6 bases). Trimming cost V 0 bases and J 5 bases, with 10 bases left between them. CDR1 is LGHNA, CDR2 YSLEER, per germline. The CDR3 is 15 residues long.

The sample holds many counts of this clonotype. The chain uses TRBV2 and TRBJ2-5; D call uncertain. With 3 bases removed from V and 2 bases from J, the gap between germline ends came to 10 bases. This CDR3 comprises 14 residues. Germline V lookup: CDR1 SNHLY, CDR2 FYNNEI. In nucleotides, the CDR3 is TGTGCCAGCAGTGACCGTGGTTTTCAAGAGACCCAGTACTTC. Protein: CASSDRGFQETQYF.

This clonotype was seen more than once but under ten times. The chain combines TRBV27 with TRBJ1-4, with D unresolved. V was pared by 3 bases and J by 7 bases, with 12 bases between. This CDR3 region has 14 residues. Germline lookup yields CDR1 MNHEY and CDR2 SMNVEV (reference sequence). The CDR3 loop is CASSFRTPGEKLFF. CDR3 DNA sequence: TGTGCCAGCAGTTTCCGGACTCCAGGTGAAAAACTGTTTTTT.

A few counts support this clonotype. The chain carries TRBV11-2 and TRBJ2-3; a possible D gene is TRBD2 (7 bases). The CDR3 loop spans 15 amino acids. V gave up 1 base and J gave up 2 bases, with 10 bases separating them. CDR1 SGHAT and CDR2 FQNNGV come from the germline V gene. CDR3 nucleotides: TGTGCCAGCAGCTTAGCGGGGGGCCCCACAGATACGCAGTATTTT. It codes for CASSLAGGPTDTQYF.

This chain connects TRBV29-1 to TRBJ1-2; maybe TRBD1 (5 bases). The germline V and J ends were trimmed by 3 bases and 2 bases, with 13 bases remaining between them. The CDR3 covers 14 residues. CDR1 and CDR2 from the germline V gene are SQVTM and ANQGSEA. The CDR3 region is CSVEEGPGNYGYTF. The DNA for the CDR3 is TGCAGCGTTGAGGAGGGTCCAGGGAACTATGGCTACACCTTC.

This clonotype was recorded many times. The gene calls are TRBV10-3 and TRBJ1-1; 7 positions agree with TRBD1. With 6 bases clipped from V and 1 base from J, the junction kept 8 bases outside the gene matches. The germline CDR1 and CDR2 sequences are ENHRY and SYGVKD. The CDR3 consists of 15 residues. Here the CDR3 reads CAIRETGMGNTEAFF. CDR3 bases: TGTGCCATCAGGGAGACAGGGATGGGGAACACTGAAGCTTTCTTT.

The chain carries TRBV12-3 or TRBV12-4 and TRBJ1-5; perhaps TRBD1 as D (6 bases). This CDR3 contains 13 residues. The V gene lost 6 bases and the J gene lost 3 bases, with 9 bases spanning the gap. For the CDR3, the DNA is TGTGCCAGCAGGACAGGTTTCAATCAGCCCCAGCATTTT. This translates into CASRTGFNQPQHF.

The chain joins TRBV28 to TRBJ2-1, with 11 positions matching TRBD2. Germline V lookup: CDR1 MDHEN, CDR2 SYDVKM. This CDR3 comprises 15 residues. V shed 4 bases, J shed 8 bases, and the junction held 7 bases outside the gene matches. The DNA of the CDR3 is TGTGCCAGCAGTTCGCCGGGACTAGCGGCGGATGAGCAGTTCTTC. As protein: CASSSPGLAADEQFF.

This rearrangement joins TRBV7-9 to TRBJ2-7, with 9 bases lining up with TRBD2. From germline, CDR1 is SEHNR and CDR2 FQNEAQ (reference sequence). The V segment lost 6 bases and the J segment 7 bases; nucleotides outside the gene matches: 10. There are 14 residues in the CDR3. The CDR3 DNA is TGTGCCAGCAGTGAGCGGGAGGCCCCCCAGGAGCAGTACTTC. Protein sequence: CASSEREAPQEQYF.

This clonotype was seen more than once but under ten times. V usage is TRBV5-1 and J usage is TRBJ2-5; 12 positions match TRBD2. Germline CDR1 SGHRS, CDR2 YFSETQ. This CDR3 is built from 16 residues. Losses at the gene ends were 3 bases for V and 2 bases for J; bases not matched to a gene: 5. CDR3 in amino acids: CASSSGLAGFQETQYF. In DNA, the CDR3 is TGCGCCAGCAGCTCAGGACTAGCGGGGTTTCAAGAGACCCAGTACTTC.

The chain links TRBV12-3 or TRBV12-4 to TRBJ2-3, with D perhaps TRBD1 or TRBD2 (7 bases each). The CDR3 length is 14 residues. V was cut by 3 bases and J by 6 bases, with 13 bases left in between. Here the CDR3 reads CASSLRQGGDTQYF. The DNA of the CDR3 is TGTGCCAGCAGTTTGAGACAGGGAGGGGATACGCAGTATTTT.

This clonotype was seen only a few times. The chain joins TRBV10-3 to TRBJ2-1; 12 bases align to TRBD2. CDR3 length: 16 amino acids. Trimming removed 4 bases from V and 4 bases from J; junction bases left unmatched: 5. Looked up from germline, CDR1 is ENHRY and CDR2 is SYGVKD. The CDR3 here is CAISAPGTSGYNEQFF. The CDR3 coding sequence is TGTGCCATCAGTGCTCCGGGGACTAGCGGGTACAATGAGCAGTTCTTC.

Ten or more counts support this clonotype. CDR3 residues: CSVSDRENTEAFF. The CDR3 DNA reads TGCAGCGTGTCGGACAGGGAGAACACTGAAGCTTTCTTT. V and J are TRBV29-1 and TRBJ1-1; 8 bases align to TRBD1. V dropped 6 bases and J dropped 1; count of bases not matched to a gene: 4. CDR3 length: 13 amino acids. Germline V CDR1 and CDR2: SQVTM, ANQGSEA.

A few counts support this clonotype. The V call is TRBV28, the J call TRBJ1-2, with TRBD1 as a possible D gene (6 bases). Trimming left V 6 bases short and J 3 bases short, with 17 bases between. Germline assignment: CDR1 MDHEN and CDR2 SYDVKM. The CDR3 has 15 residues. The chain's CDR3 is CASRTTGRGDYGYTF. In DNA form, the CDR3 reads TGTGCCAGCAGGACTACAGGGAGGGGAGACTATGGCTACACCTTC.

This clonotype was counted only a few times. V is TRBV20-1 and J is TRBJ2-7, with TRBD2 matching over 8 bases. With V trimmed by 4 bases and J by 3 bases, 8 bases remained unmatched. This CDR3 contains 14 residues. Germline values: CDR1 DFQATT, CDR2 SNEGSKA (reference sequence). CDR3 sequence: CSATPSGLVYEQYF. DNA for the CDR3: TGCAGTGCTACTCCTTCGGGACTAGTCTACGAGCAGTACTTC.

The rearrangement links TRBV12-3 or TRBV12-4 to TRBJ2-7; 8 bases are a match to TRBD1. The CDR3 contains 14 residues. The V gene end was trimmed by 3 bases and the J gene end by 6 bases; junction bases not matched to a gene: 7. In DNA, the CDR3 is TGTGCCAGCAGTTTGGGGCAGGGGGCAGTCGAGCAGTACTTC. As protein: CASSLGQGAVEQYF.